This T cell receptor beta chain was sequenced in a study of breast tumors, draining lymph nodes, adjacent tissues. Whole-study results and caveats: Data fit most tumor T cells coming from lymph node, expanding in tumor.

TCRdb independently ran MiXCR on the multiplex PCR reads; one entry per CDR3 protein. The sample carries some 120,000 distinct CDR3 sequences, about 20% recorded once. The CDR3 extends over 17 amino acids. Germline CDR1 reads SGHTS; CDR2 reads YDEGEE. Axillary draining lymph nodes of breast cancer patients supplied the node samples. Of note for this clonotype: Its antigen is still unknown. A read error is possible here, since a much larger clone lies one base away.

The sample consisted of axillary lymph node tissue. The TCR originated in a female donor with breast cancer. Some clones in this sample may be carry-over from other donors' samples. The chain joins TRBV5-8 to TRBJ2-2; 7 positions agree with TRBD2. As DNA, the CDR3 is TGTGCCAGCAGCTTGGCCTTTGGGACTATGGACACCGGGGAGCTGTCTTTT. Amino acid sequence: CASSLAFGTMDTGELSF. The full variable domain, completed using reference TRBV5-8 and TRBJ2-2, is EAGVTQSPTHLIKTRGQQATLRCSPISGHTSVYWYQQALGLGLQFLLWYDEGEERNRGNFPPRFSGRQFPNYSSELNVNALELEDSALYLCASSLAFGTMDTGELSFGEGSRLTVL.